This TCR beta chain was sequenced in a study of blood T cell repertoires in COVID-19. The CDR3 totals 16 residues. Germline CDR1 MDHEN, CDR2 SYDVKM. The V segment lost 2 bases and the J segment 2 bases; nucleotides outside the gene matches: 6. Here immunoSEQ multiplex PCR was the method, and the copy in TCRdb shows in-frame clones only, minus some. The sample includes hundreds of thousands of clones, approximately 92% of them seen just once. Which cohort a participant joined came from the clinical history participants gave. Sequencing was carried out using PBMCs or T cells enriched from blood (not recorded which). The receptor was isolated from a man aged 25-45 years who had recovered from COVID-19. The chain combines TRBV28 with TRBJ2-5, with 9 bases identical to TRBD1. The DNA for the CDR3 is TGTGCCAGCAGTTTACTGGGACAGGGCCTTCAAGAGACCCAGTACTTC. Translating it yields CASSLLGQGLQETQYF.